The 11 T cell receptor beta chains in this list originate from one sample, sequenced in a study of neurological immune-mediated disorders. One entry per CDR3 protein, called by TCRdb with MiXCR from the 5' RACE reads. The table includes approximately 100,000 distinct CDR3 sequences, 3.5% to 4% detected once. Sequencing input: PBMCs. The receptors here all came from a woman between 18 and 29 years old with multiple sclerosis.

This clonotype was counted many times. This rearrangement joins TRBV12-3 or TRBV12-4 to TRBJ2-5; 11 bases are a match to TRBD2. This CDR3 has 15 amino acids. V was pared by 4 bases and J by 5 bases, with 6 bases of the junction left unmatched. CDR3 sequence: CASSSIAGGLETQYF. The DNA of the CDR3 is TGTGCCAGCAGTTCCATAGCGGGGGGGCTGGAGACCCAGTACTTC.

In its sample, this clonotype was seen many times. This chain links TRBV7-2 with TRBJ2-5; D remains unclear. This CDR3 region has 15 residues. V was trimmed by 6 bases and J by 7 bases, leaving 21 bases between them. The germline V gene has CDR1 SGHTA and CDR2 FQGNSA. The CDR3 sequence: CASSRVGQVKGTQYF. CDR3 nucleotides: TGTGCCAGCAGTCGCGTCGGGCAGGTGAAGGGGACCCAGTACTTC.

This clonotype has a count of ten or more. This chain joins TRBV20-1 and TRBJ2-1; 10 bases are a match to TRBD2. Germline V gene lookup returns CDR1 DFQATT and CDR2 SNEGSKA (reference sequence). The CDR3 is 14 residues long. V gave up 5 bases and J gave up 4 bases; unmatched junction bases: 5. This chain's CDR3 is CSASKREGYNEQFF. The CDR3 nucleotides read TGCAGTGCTTCTAAGCGGGAGGGGTACAATGAGCAGTTCTTC.

Turning to this clonotype: One end of the junction varies from germline; a read error may be responsible. This sequence joins TRBV7-7 and TRBJ2-2; no firm D call. CDR1 is SSHAT and CDR2 is FNYEAQ in the germline V gene (reference sequence). This CDR3 has 14 amino acids. The CDR3 DNA reads TGTGCTAGCAAGGCCCGACCGAACACCGGGGAGCTGTTTTTT. Its protein product is CASKARPNTGELFF.

The sample holds many counts of this clonotype. The V and J genes are TRBV5-1 and TRBJ1-4; TRBD1 is a possible D gene (6 bases). The CDR3 is 14 residues long. V dropped 0 bases and J dropped 6 bases, with 9 bases sitting between them. Looked up from germline, CDR1 is SGHRS and CDR2 is YFSETQ. The CDR3 region is CASSLDRVYEKLFF. The CDR3 coding sequence is TGCGCCAGCAGCTTGGACAGGGTGTATGAAAAACTGTTTTTT.

This clonotype was seen ten or more times. CDR3 in DNA: TGTGCCAGCAGCTTAAGCTACACTGAAGCTTTCTTT. The encoded protein is CASSLSYTEAFF. The chain has TRBV11-1 and TRBJ1-1; D unresolved. Germline V gene lookup returns CDR1 SGHAT and CDR2 FQDESV (reference sequence). This CDR3 is 12 amino acids long. Trimming removed 2 bases at V and 3 bases at J, with 4 bases between.

The table lists this clonotype with many counts. J is TRBJ1-4 and V is TRBV6-5; 7 nucleotides align to TRBD1. CDR1 MNHEY and CDR2 SVGAGI come from the germline V gene. The CDR3 has 15 residues. The V gene end was trimmed by 5 bases and the J gene end by 3 bases; junction bases not matched to a gene: 6. The CDR3 bases are TGTGCCAGCAGTCACACGGGACAGTCTAATGAAAAACTGTTTTTT. Protein: CASSHTGQSNEKLFF.

Details on this clonotype: A clone one base away is much larger, so this may be a read error. The chain carries TRBV3-1 and TRBJ1-6; TRBD1 is a possible D gene (5 bases). CDR1 and CDR2 (germline): LGHDT, YNNKEL (reference sequence). This CDR3 has 19 residues. The CDR3 sequence is CASSQDYYRPDTGNSPLNF. Written as DNA, the CDR3 is TGTGCCAGCAGCCAAGATTATTACAGGCCCGACACGGGAAATTCACCCCTCAACTTT.

This clonotype was seen ten or more times. The chain recombines TRBV5-1 with TRBJ1-1; a weak D match, TRBD1 (5 bases). The CDR3 extends over 14 amino acids. The V gene's germline CDR1 is SGHRS and CDR2 YFSETQ. The V end was cut by 5 bases, the J end by 2 bases, with 13 bases between. The CDR3: CASSQQGGNTEAFF. The CDR3 nucleotides read TGCGCCAGCAGTCAGCAGGGAGGCAACACTGAAGCTTTCTTT.

The chain joins TRBV6-6 to TRBJ1-4, with D possibly being TRBD1 (6 bases). There are 13 residues in the CDR3. The V end was cut by 6 bases, the J end by 7 bases, with 12 bases between. Germline-derived CDR1 and CDR2 are MNHNY and SVGAGI (reference sequence). In DNA, the CDR3 is TGTGCCAGCAGCCAACAGGGAAGTGAAAAACTGTTTTTT. It is translated as CASSQQGSEKLFF.

This chain joins TRBV6-4 and TRBJ2-2; TRBD2 matches 7 bases. Trimming took 8 bases from V and 1 from J; bases not matched to a gene: 10. Germline CDR1 MRHNA, CDR2 SNTAGT. This CDR3 comprises 16 residues. CDR3 in DNA: TGTGCCAGCTCGGAGATCCAGCGGGAGAACACCGGGGAGCTGTTTTTT. Its translation is CASSEIQRENTGELFF.